A single sample is the source of the 14 T cell receptor beta chains below, sequenced in a study of radiation and T cells in renal cell carcinoma. Clones were sequenced by immunoSEQ multiplex PCR, and TCRdb holds only the in-frame ones, with some missing. The sample holds around 18,000 clones, about 58% seen once. Treatment defined: treatment-naive control, cytoreductive nephrectomy. Sequencing used tumor tissue, obtained from a patient whose treatment was nephrectomy without radiotherapy. Receptors were obtained from a man aged 35 to 55 with renal cell carcinoma.

The J gene is TRBJ1-5, the V gene TRBV7-6; D ambiguous. Trimming shortened V by 5 bases and J by 4 bases, and 9 bases separated the two germline ends. This CDR3 region has 13 residues. The germline V gene has CDR1 SGHVS and CDR2 FNYEAQ. CDR3 sequence: CASSLATNQPQHF. The DNA for the CDR3 is TGTGCCAGCAGCCTCGCGACAAATCAGCCCCAGCATTTT.

The chain combines TRBV7-8 with TRBJ2-1, with unresolved D. This CDR3 is 11 amino acids long. V was cut by 3 bases and J by 8 bases, with 5 bases left in between. Looked up from germline, CDR1 is SGHVS and CDR2 is FQNEAQ. The CDR3 spells CASSFSHEQFF. The CDR3 coding sequence is TGTGCCAGCAGCTTCAGCCATGAGCAGTTCTTC.

Relative to its sample, this clone is medium-sized. The chain links TRBV28 to TRBJ1-4, with D hard to call. CDR1 and CDR2 (germline): MDHEN, SYDVKM. The V gene lost 2 bases and the J gene lost 10 bases, with 11 bases spanning the gap. The CDR3 length is 13 residues. The CDR3 sequence: CASSLRQARKLFF. DNA for the CDR3: TGTGCCAGCAGTTTAAGGCAGGCCCGAAAACTGTTTTTT. The variable domain in full, with the rest retrieved from reference TRBV28 and TRBJ1-4, is DVKVTQSSRYLVKRTGEKVFLECVQDMDHENMFWYRQDPGLGLRLIYFSYDVKMKEKGDIPEGYSVSREKKERFSLILESASTNQTSMYLCASSLRQARKLFFGSGTQLSVL.

This clone was counted a few times. The chain employs TRBV4-1 and TRBJ2-6; 7 bases are shared with TRBD2. From germline, CDR1 is MGHRA and CDR2 YSYEKL. With V trimmed by 1 base and J by 3 bases, 12 bases remained unmatched. The CDR3 totals 19 residues. For the CDR3, the DNA is TGCGCCAGCAGCCAAGTCCCTGGGACTACCGGCGGTGGGGCCAACGTCCTGACTTTC. Amino acids: CASSQVPGTTGGGANVLTF.

The rearrangement uses TRBV15 and TRBJ1-5; D call uncertain. From germline, CDR1 is LNHNV and CDR2 YYDKDF (reference sequence). Trimming left V 0 bases short and J 0 bases short, with 15 bases between. The CDR3 length is 18 residues. This CDR3 is CATSRDTGWGNSNQPQHF. DNA of the CDR3: TGTGCCACCAGCAGAGATACTGGGTGGGGAAATAGCAATCAGCCCCAGCATTTT.

The chain recombines TRBV2 with TRBJ2-5, with 7 positions matching TRBD1. Germline V gene data show CDR1 as SNHLY and CDR2 as FYNNEI. With V trimmed by 8 bases and J by 1 base, 4 bases remained unmatched. This CDR3 has 13 residues. CDR3 bases: TGTGCCAGCGGGGGACAGAGCCAAGAGACCCAGTACTTC. This encodes CASGGQSQETQYF. Full variable domain (rest looked up from reference TRBV2 and TRBJ2-5): EPEVTQTPSHQVTQMGQEVILRCVPISNHLYFYWYRQILGQKVEFLVSFYNNEISEKSEIFDDQFSVERPDGSNFTLKIRSTKLEDSAMYFCASGGQSQETQYFGPGTRLLVL.

The chain uses TRBV9 and TRBJ2-2; 7 bases map to TRBD2. CDR1 and CDR2 from the germline V gene are SGDLS and YYNGEE. After removal of 7 bases from V and 7 bases from J, the junction contained 4 bases not matched to a gene. This CDR3 has 12 amino acids. The CDR3, as DNA: TGTGCCAGCCAGGGAGGGAGCGGGGAGCTGTTTTTT. This sequence encodes CASQGGSGELFF.

In DNA form, the CDR3 reads TGTGCCAGTAGTGCGCGCCAAGAGACCCAGTACTTC. It translates to CASSARQETQYF. The rearrangement links TRBV19 to TRBJ2-5; D is uncertain. The germline V gene encodes CDR1 LNHDA and CDR2 SQIVND (reference sequence). V was trimmed by 5 bases and J by 1 base, leaving 5 bases between them. The CDR3 is 12 residues long.

This clone was seen a few times. This sequence joins TRBV6-6 and TRBJ1-2; no reliable D call. The germline CDR1 and CDR2 sequences are MNHNY and SVGAGI (reference sequence). The CDR3 extends over 13 amino acids. The V gene lost 6 bases and the J gene lost 2 bases, with 10 bases spanning the gap. CDR3 in amino acids: CASRTEDNYGYTF. CDR3 bases: TGTGCCAGCAGGACGGAGGACAACTATGGCTACACCTTC.

The chain uses TRBV10-3 and TRBJ1-5; D call uncertain. The germline V gene has CDR1 ENHRY and CDR2 SYGVKD. V was cut by 0 bases and J by 3 bases, with 12 bases left in between. There are 16 residues in the CDR3. The CDR3 is CAISESSVGNNQPQHF. DNA of the CDR3: TGTGCCATCAGTGAGTCGTCGGTAGGGAACAATCAGCCCCAGCATTTT.

As for this clone: An end of the junction does not agree with germline; a read error may underlie this. This chain uses TRBV6-1 with TRBJ2-3; tentatively, D is TRBD2 (5 bases). Germline V lookup: CDR1 MNHNS, CDR2 SASEGT. The CDR3 is 13 amino acids. In DNA form, the CDR3 reads TGTGCCAGCAATTCGGGGTTCACAAATACGCAGTATTTT. Amino acids: CASNSGFTNTQYF.

This clone came up once. This chain links TRBV7-8 with TRBJ1-1; D unresolved. Trimming took off 5 bases at V and 0 bases at J, with 19 bases between the two ends. In germline, CDR1 is SGHVS, CDR2 FQNEAQ. CDR3 size: 17 residues. CDR3 residues: CASSPPAEIVMNTEAFF. CDR3 bases: TGTGCCAGCAGCCCCCCCGCGGAGATTGTAATGAACACTGAAGCTTTCTTT.

This clone turned up a few times. The V and J genes are TRBV7-9 and TRBJ1-1; D unclear. CDR1 and CDR2 from the germline V gene are SEHNR and FQNEAQ (reference sequence). Trimming stripped 0 bases from V and 7 bases from J, with 6 bases between. The CDR3 sequence is 12 residues long. As DNA, the CDR3 is TGTGCCAGCAGCTTAGCCAGTAATGAAGCTTTCTTT. This sequence encodes CASSLASNEAFF.

V and J are TRBV6-5 and TRBJ2-7; D may be TRBD1 (6 bases). From germline, CDR1 is MNHEY and CDR2 SVGAGI. The CDR3 covers 15 residues. V shed 6 bases and J shed 1 base, with 16 bases lying between them. The CDR3 reads CASSKTGMESYEQYF. The CDR3 DNA is TGTGCCAGCAGCAAAACAGGGATGGAGTCCTACGAGCAGTACTTC.